The 12 T cell receptor beta chains listed next were all sequenced from one sample in a study of radiation and T cells in renal cell carcinoma. TCRdb's table, derived via immunoSEQ multiplex PCR, lists solely in-frame clones and lacks some. In the table there are roughly 45,000 clones, about 82% of which are singletons. Sample time point: blood 4 weeks post-SBRT, at nephrectomy. The treatment denotes: 15 Gy SBRT to primary tumor, nephrectomy 4 weeks later. The sequencing here drew on blood, taken from a patient whose treatment included radiotherapy and nephrectomy. These receptor sequences come from a woman in her 70s with renal cell carcinoma.

The V call is TRBV19, the J call TRBJ1-4, with 9 bases identical to TRBD1. The germline V gene encodes CDR1 LNHDA and CDR2 SQIVND (reference sequence). The junction had 9 bases not matched to a gene; V was cut back by 7 bases and J by 3 bases. The CDR3 covers 16 residues. This chain's CDR3 is CASINRGPGSNEKLFF. CDR3 nucleotides: TGTGCCAGTATTAACAGGGGGCCGGGTTCTAATGAAAAACTGTTTTTT.

This chain links TRBV7-2 with TRBJ2-4, with 9 bases that match TRBD2. Germline CDR1 is SGHTA and CDR2 is FQGNSA. Trimming cost V 4 bases and J 5 bases; bases outside gene matches: 12. There are 17 residues in the CDR3. The CDR3: CASSSPGLARLQNIQYF. The CDR3 nucleotides read TGTGCCAGCAGCTCGCCGGGACTAGCCCGCCTCCAAAACATTCAGTACTTC. The variable domain in full, with the rest retrieved from reference TRBV7-2 and TRBJ2-4, is GAGVSQSPSNKVTEKGKDVELRCDPISGHTALYWYRQSLGQGLEFLIYFQGNSAPDKSGLPSDRFSAERTGGSVSTLTIQRTQQEDSAVYLCASSSPGLARLQNIQYFGAGTRLSVL.

The chain uses TRBV6-5 and TRBJ2-3; no definite D call. V lost 0 bases and J lost 3, with 10 bases in between. The CDR3 has 15 amino acids. Germline V gives CDR1 MNHEY, CDR2 SVGAGI. CDR3 in DNA: TGTGCCAGCAGTTACTCAAGGCTCCGAACAGATACGCAGTATTTT. This sequence encodes CASSYSRLRTDTQYF.

This clone was seen a few times. This CDR3 is also generated by other DNA sequences in the sample. The chain recombines TRBV27 with TRBJ2-5, with TRBD2 matching over 11 bases. J gave up 5 bases and V 0 bases, and 5 bases lay outside the gene matches. The V gene's germline CDR1 is MNHEY and CDR2 SMNVEV (reference sequence). This CDR3 region has 16 residues. Here the CDR3 reads CASSLSLAGGRETQYF. CDR3 DNA: TGTGCCAGCAGTTTATCTCTAGCGGGAGGCCGCGAGACCCAGTACTTC.

The chain employs TRBV7-9 and TRBJ2-3; no reliable D call. The CDR3 runs to 11 residues. The V end was cut by 5 bases, the J end by 11 bases, with 11 bases between. Germline lookup yields CDR1 SEHNR and CDR2 FQNEAQ (reference sequence). The CDR3 nucleotides read TGTGCCAGCAGCCCGCGGCTGGTGCAGTATTTT. It codes for CASSPRLVQYF. Variable domain in full (rest from reference TRBV7-9 and TRBJ2-3): DTGVSQNPRHKITKRGQNVTFRCDPISEHNRLYWYRQTLGQGPEFLTYFQNEAQLEKSRLLSDRFSAERPKGSFSTLEIQRTEQGDSAMYLCASSPRLVQYFGPGTRLTVL.

This chain uses TRBV5-1 with TRBJ1-4; 8 nucleotides agree with TRBD1. CDR1 is SGHRS and CDR2 is YFSETQ in the germline V gene. After removal of 9 bases from V and 7 bases from J, the junction contained 8 bases not matched to a gene. This CDR3 contains 13 residues. Here the CDR3 reads CATGTGDGEKLFF. Here the CDR3 DNA reads TGCGCCACCGGGACAGGAGATGGTGAAAAACTGTTTTTT.

The chain carries TRBV5-1 and TRBJ1-4, with 11 bases that match TRBD1. Germline V gene sequence: CDR1 SGHRS, CDR2 YFSETQ. The junction had 10 bases not matched to a gene; V was cut back by 4 bases and J by 8 bases. CDR3 length equals 16 residues. The CDR3 region is CASSIAGTGGQEKLFF. The DNA of the CDR3 is TGCGCCAGCAGCATAGCCGGGACAGGGGGTCAAGAAAAACTGTTTTTT.

This sequence joins TRBV7-3 and TRBJ2-2; D not resolved. The V end was cut by 5 bases, the J end by 1 base, with 14 bases between. Germline V gene data show CDR1 as SGHTA and CDR2 as FQGTGA. The CDR3 runs to 16 residues. In nucleotides, the CDR3 is TGTGCCAGCAGCCCCTCCAGCAGCCTGAACACCGGGGAGCTGTTTTTT. Its translation is CASSPSSSLNTGELFF.

The gene calls are TRBV5-4 and TRBJ1-4; 9 positions agree with TRBD1. With 2 bases clipped from V and 4 bases from J, the junction kept 6 bases outside the gene matches. The CDR3 totals 16 residues. CDR1 is SGHNT and CDR2 is YYREEE in the germline V gene (reference sequence). The CDR3 region has the DNA TGTGCCAGCAGCTTACGACAGGGGGAGGTTAATGAAAAACTGTTTTTT. It is translated as CASSLRQGEVNEKLFF.

V and J are TRBV19 and TRBJ1-1; D remains ambiguous. The germline V and J ends were trimmed by 1 base and 1 base, with 7 bases remaining between them. CDR3 length: 14 amino acids. Germline V gene sequence: CDR1 LNHDA, CDR2 SQIVND (reference sequence). CDR3 protein: CASSIGIPNTEAFF. In nucleotides, the CDR3 is TGTGCCAGTAGTATAGGGATCCCGAACACTGAAGCTTTCTTT.

V is TRBV14 and J is TRBJ1-6, with no clear D. The germline V gene has CDR1 SGHDN and CDR2 FVKESK. V lost 4 bases to trimming and J lost 2 bases, with 6 bases between them. There are 14 residues in the CDR3. DNA for the CDR3: TGTGCCAGCAGCCTGCTGGCCTATAATTCACCCCTCCACTTT. Translating gives CASSLLAYNSPLHF.

This clone was detected only a few times. CDR3 sequence (DNA): TGTGCCAGCAGCGCCACCTGGGCGGGGGGGATCAATGAGCAGTTCTTC. It yields the protein CASSATWAGGINEQFF. The gene calls are TRBV9 and TRBJ2-1; 9 bases are a match to TRBD2. Losses at the gene ends were 3 bases for V and 6 bases for J; bases not matched to a gene: 10. CDR1 SGDLS and CDR2 YYNGEE come from the germline V gene. The CDR3 is 16 amino acids.